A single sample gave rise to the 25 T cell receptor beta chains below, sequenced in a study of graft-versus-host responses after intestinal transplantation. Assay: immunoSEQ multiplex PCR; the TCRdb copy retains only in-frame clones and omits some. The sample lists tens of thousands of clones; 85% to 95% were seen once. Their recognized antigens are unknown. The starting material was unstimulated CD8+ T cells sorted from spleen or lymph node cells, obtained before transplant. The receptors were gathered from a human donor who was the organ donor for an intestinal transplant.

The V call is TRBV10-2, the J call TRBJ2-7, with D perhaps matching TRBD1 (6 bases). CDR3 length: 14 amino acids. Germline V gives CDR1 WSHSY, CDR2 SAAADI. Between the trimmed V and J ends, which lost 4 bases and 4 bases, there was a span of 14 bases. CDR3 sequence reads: CASSGSQGPYEQYF. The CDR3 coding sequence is TGCGCCAGCAGTGGTTCACAGGGTCCTTACGAGCAGTACTTC.

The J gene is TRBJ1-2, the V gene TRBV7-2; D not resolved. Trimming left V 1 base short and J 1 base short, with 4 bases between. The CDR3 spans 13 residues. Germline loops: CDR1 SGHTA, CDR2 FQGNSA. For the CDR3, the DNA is TGTGCCAGCAGCTTAGACAGTAACTATGGCTACACCTTC. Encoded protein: CASSLDSNYGYTF.

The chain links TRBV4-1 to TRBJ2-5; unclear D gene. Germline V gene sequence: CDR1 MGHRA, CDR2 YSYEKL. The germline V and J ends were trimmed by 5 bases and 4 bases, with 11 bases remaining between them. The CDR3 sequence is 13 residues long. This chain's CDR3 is CASSDLVRETQYF. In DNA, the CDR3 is TGCGCCAGCAGCGACCTTGTCCGAGAGACCCAGTACTTC.

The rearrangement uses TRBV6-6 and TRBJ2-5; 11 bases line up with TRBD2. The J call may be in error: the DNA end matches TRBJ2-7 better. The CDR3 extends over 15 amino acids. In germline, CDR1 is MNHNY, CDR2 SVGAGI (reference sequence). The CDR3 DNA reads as TGTGCCAGCTGGATTTCTAGCGGGGGGCTGTACGAGCAGTACTTC. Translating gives CASWISSGGLYEQYF.

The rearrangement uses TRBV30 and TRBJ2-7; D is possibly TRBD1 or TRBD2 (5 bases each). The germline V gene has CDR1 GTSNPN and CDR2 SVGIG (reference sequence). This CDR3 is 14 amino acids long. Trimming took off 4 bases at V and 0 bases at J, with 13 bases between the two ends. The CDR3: CAWNWDGASYEQYF. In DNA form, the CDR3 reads TGTGCCTGGAATTGGGACGGGGCCTCCTACGAGCAGTACTTC. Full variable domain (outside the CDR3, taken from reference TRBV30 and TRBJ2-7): SQTIHQWPATLVQPVGSPLSLECTVEGTSNPNLYWYRQAAGRGLQLLFYSVGIGQISSEVPQNLSASRPQDRQFILSSKKLLLSDSGFYLCAWNWDGASYEQYFGPGTRLTVT.

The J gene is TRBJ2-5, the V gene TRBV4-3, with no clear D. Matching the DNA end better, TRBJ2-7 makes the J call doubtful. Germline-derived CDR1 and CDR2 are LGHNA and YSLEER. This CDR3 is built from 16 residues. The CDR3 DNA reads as TGCGCCAGCAGCCAAGGCGTAGGGCTGCTCTCCTACGAGCAGTACTTC. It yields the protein CASSQGVGLLSYEQYF.

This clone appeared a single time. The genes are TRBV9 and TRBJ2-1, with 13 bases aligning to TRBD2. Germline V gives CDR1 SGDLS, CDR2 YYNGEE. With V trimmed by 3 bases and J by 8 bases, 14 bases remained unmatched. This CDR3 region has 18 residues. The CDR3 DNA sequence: TGTGCCAGCAGCGGTAAACAAACCGGGACTAGCGGGGTCTATGAGCAGTTCTTC. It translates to CASSGKQTGTSGVYEQFF.

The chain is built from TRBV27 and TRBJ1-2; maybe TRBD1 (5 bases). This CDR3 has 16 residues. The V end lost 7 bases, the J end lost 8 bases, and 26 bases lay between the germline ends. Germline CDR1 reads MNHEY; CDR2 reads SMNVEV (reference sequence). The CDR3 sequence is CASTSIGSRDGRGYTF. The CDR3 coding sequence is TGTGCCAGCACCTCGATCGGATCCCGGGACGGTCGGGGCTACACCTTC.

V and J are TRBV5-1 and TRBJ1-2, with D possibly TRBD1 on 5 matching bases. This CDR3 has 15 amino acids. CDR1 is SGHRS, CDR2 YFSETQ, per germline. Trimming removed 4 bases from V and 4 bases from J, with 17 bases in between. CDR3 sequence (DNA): TGCGCCAGCAGCCTGTCGGGAGAGGGGCCCTATGGCTACACCTTC. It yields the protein CASSLSGEGPYGYTF.

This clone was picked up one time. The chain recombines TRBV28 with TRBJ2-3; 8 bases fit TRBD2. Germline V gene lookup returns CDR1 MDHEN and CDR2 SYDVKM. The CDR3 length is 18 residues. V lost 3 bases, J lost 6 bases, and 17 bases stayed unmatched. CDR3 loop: CASSLRLASSVFLDTQYF. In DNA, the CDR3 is TGTGCCAGCAGTTTGAGACTAGCGTCATCGGTGTTTTTGGATACGCAGTATTTT.

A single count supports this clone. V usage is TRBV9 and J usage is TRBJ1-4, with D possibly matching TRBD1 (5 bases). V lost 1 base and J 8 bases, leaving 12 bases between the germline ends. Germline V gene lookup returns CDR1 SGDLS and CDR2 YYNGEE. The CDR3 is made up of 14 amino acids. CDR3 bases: TGTGCCAGCAGCGTACTTTCCCGGGACGAAAAACTGTTTTTT. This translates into CASSVLSRDEKLFF.

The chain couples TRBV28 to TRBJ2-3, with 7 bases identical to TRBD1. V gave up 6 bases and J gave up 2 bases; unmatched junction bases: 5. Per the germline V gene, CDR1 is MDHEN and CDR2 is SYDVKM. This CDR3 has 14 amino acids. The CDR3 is CASSLGQSTDTQYF. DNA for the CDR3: TGTGCCAGCAGCCTGGGACAGTCCACAGATACGCAGTATTTT.

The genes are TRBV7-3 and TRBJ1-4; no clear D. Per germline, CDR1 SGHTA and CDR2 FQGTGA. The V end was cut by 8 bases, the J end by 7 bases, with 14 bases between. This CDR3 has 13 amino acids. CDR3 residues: CASSRDLGEKLFF. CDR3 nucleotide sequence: TGTGCCAGCTCTCGGGATTTAGGTGAAAAACTGTTTTTT.

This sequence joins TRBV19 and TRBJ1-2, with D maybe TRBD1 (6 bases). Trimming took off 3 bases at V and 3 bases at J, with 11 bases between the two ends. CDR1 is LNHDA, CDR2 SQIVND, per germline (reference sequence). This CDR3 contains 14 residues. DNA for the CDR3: TGTGCCAGTAGTATTGGGACAACCGACTATGGCTACACCTTC. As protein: CASSIGTTDYGYTF. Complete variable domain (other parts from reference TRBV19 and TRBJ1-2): DGGITQSPKYLFRKEGQNVTLSCEQNLNHDAMYWYRQDPGQGLRLIYYSQIVNDFQKGDIAEGYSVSREKKESFPLTVTSAQKNPTAFYLCASSIGTTDYGYTFGSGTRLTVV.

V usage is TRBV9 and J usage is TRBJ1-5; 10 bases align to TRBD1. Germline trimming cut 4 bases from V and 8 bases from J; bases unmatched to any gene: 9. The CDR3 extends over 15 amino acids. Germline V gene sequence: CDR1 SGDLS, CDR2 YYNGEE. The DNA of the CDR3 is TGTGCCAGCAGCATAAGCGGGACAGGGGAGGAGCCCCAGCATTTT. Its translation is CASSISGTGEEPQHF.

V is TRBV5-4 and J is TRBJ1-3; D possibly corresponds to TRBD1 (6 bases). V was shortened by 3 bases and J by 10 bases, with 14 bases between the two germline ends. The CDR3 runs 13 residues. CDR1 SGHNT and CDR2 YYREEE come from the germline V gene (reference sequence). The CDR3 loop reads CASSSRTGNTIYF. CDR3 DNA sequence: TGTGCCAGCAGCTCCCGAACAGGGAATACCATATATTTT. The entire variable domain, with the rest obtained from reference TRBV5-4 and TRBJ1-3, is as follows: ETGVTQSPTHLIKTRGQQVTLRCSSQSGHNTVSWYQQALGQGPQFIFQYYREEENGRGNFPPRFSGLQFPNYSSELNVNALELDDSALYLCASSSRTGNTIYFGEGSWLTVV.

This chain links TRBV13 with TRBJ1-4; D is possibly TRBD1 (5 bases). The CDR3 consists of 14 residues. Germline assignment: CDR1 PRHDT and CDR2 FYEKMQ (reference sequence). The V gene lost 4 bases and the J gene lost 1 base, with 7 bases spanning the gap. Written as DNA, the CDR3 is TGTGCCAGCAGCTCAGGGTTAACTAATGAAAAACTGTTTTTT. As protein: CASSSGLTNEKLFF.

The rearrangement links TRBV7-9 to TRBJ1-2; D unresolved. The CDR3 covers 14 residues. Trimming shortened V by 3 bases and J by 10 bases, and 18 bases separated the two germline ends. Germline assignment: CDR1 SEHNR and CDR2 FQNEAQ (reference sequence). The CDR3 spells CASSFQEAGRDYTF. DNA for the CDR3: TGTGCCAGCAGCTTTCAAGAGGCCGGACGAGACTACACCTTC.

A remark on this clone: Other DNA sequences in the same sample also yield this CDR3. The DNA of the CDR3 is TGCGCCAGCAGCTTGGTTGGGGAGACCCAGTACTTC. Translation gives CASSLVGETQYF. The chain is built from TRBV5-1 and TRBJ2-5; unclear D gene. There are 12 residues in the CDR3. V was cut by 0 bases and J by 5 bases, with 5 bases left in between. Per germline, CDR1 SGHRS and CDR2 YFSETQ.

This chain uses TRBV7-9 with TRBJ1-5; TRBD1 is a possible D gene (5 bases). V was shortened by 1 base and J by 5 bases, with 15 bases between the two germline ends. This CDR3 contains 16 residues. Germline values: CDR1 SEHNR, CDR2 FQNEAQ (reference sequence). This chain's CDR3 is CASSLVGATIDQPQHF. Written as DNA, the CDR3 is TGTGCCAGCAGCTTAGTAGGGGCAACCATCGATCAGCCCCAGCATTTT.

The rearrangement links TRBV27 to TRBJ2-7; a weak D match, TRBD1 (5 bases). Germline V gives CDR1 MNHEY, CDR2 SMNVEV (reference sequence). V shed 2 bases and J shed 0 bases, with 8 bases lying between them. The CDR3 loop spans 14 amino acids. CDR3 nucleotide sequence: TGTGCCAGCAGTTTAGGCCAGGGCTCCTACGAGCAGTACTTC. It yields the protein CASSLGQGSYEQYF.

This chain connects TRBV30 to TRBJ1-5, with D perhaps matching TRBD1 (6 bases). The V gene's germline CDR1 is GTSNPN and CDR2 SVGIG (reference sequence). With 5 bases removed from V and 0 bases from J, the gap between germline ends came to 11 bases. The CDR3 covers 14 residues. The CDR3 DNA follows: TGTGCCTGGTGGACAGCACTTAGCAATCAGCCCCAGCATTTT. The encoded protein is CAWWTALSNQPQHF.

The CDR3: CASSLVGVSSPLHF. The CDR3, as DNA: TGTGCCAGCAGTTTAGTTGGAGTTAGTTCACCCCTCCACTTT. The gene calls are TRBV27 and TRBJ1-6; D call uncertain. This CDR3 spans 14 amino acids. Germline values: CDR1 MNHEY, CDR2 SMNVEV (reference sequence). Trimming removed 2 bases at V and 9 bases at J, with 11 bases between.

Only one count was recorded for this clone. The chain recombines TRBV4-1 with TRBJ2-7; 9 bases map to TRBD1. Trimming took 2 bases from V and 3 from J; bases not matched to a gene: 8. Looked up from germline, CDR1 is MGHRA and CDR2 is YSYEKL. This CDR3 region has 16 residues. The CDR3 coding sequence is TGCGCCAGCAGCCAACTACAGGGGGCAAGTAACTACGAGCAGTACTTC. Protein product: CASSQLQGASNYEQYF.

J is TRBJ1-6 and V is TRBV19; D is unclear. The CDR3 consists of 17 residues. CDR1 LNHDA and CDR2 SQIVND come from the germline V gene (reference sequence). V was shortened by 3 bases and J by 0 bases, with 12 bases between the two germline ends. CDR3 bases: TGTGCCAGTAGTATTACAAGTCTGAGCTCCTATAATTCACCCCTCCACTTT. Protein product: CASSITSLSSYNSPLHF.